This TCR beta chain was captured by sequencing in a study of glioma-infiltrating T cells after dendritic cell vaccination. Study-wide context: Patients received autologous tumor lysate-pulsed dendritic cell vaccination between about 2003 and 2013.

Time point given: after dendritic cell vaccination, including at tumor progression/relapse. Blood PBMC samples: pre-vaccination, two weeks post third vaccination, and at tumor progression. Primers: 60 V beta forward and 13 J beta reverse. Repertoires were generated with immunoSEQ multiplex PCR, while TCRdb's copy carries only in-frame clones and drops some. The sample lists approximately 91,000 clones; approximately 78% were seen once. Between the trimmed V and J ends, which lost 6 bases and 1 base, there was a span of 9 bases. The CDR3 is made up of 14 amino acids. From germline, CDR1 is SNHLY and CDR2 FYNNEI.

The receptor was derived from a human donor with glioblastoma. This specimen consisted of blood, obtained after dendritic cell vaccination. This chain links TRBV2 with TRBJ2-2, with D maybe TRBD1 (5 bases). For the CDR3, the DNA is TGTGCCAGCAGGCCCCAGGGGAACACCGGGGAGCTGTTTTTT. Amino acids: CASRPQGNTGELFF.